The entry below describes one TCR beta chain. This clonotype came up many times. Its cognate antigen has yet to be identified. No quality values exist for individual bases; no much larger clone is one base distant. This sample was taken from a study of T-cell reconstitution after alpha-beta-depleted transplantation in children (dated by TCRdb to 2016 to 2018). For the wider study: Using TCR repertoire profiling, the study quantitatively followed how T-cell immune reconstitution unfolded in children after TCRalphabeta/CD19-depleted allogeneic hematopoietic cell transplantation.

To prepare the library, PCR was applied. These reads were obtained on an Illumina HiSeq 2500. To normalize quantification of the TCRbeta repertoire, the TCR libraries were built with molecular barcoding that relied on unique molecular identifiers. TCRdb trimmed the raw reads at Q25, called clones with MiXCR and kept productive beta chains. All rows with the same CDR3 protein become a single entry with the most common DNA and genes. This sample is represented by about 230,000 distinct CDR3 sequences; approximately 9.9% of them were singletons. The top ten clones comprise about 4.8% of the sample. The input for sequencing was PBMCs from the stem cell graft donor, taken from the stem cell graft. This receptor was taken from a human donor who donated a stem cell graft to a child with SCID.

The CDR3 corresponds to CASSLNRAGEQFF. The nucleotide sequence reads TGTGCCAGCAGCTTAAACAGGGCCGGTGAGCAGTTCTTC. The sequence is built from TRBV7-2 and TRBJ2-1; perhaps TRBD1 is the D gene, with 6 bases matching. Reading from cysteine to phenylalanine, the CDR3 counts 13 amino acids. Solely the CDR3 DNA is kept, with 39 bases framed from the first base. A distance of 11 bases separates the germline ends of V and J, which lose 2 bases and 9 bases respectively. Per the germline V gene, SGHTA is the CDR1 and FQGNSA is the CDR2.